Presented here are 15 T cell receptor beta chains from one specimen sequenced in a study of blood T cell repertoires in COVID-19. Profiling relied on immunoSEQ multiplex PCR, and the TCRdb table lists in-frame clones only, not all of them. This table has roughly 100,000 clones, about 80% appearing once. The sequenced sample was peripheral blood. Every receptor here comes from a man aged 70 or older with acute or convalescent COVID-19.

This clone was counted between two and nine times. The chain combines TRBV24-1 with TRBJ1-2; unclear D gene. Germline CDR1 and CDR2: KGHDR and SFDVKD. The CDR3 consists of 14 residues. V lost 5 bases to trimming and J lost 3 bases, with 12 bases between them. The CDR3: CATSGTGSDYGYTF. CDR3 DNA: TGTGCCACCAGTGGGACGGGGTCAGACTATGGCTACACCTTC.

The rearrangement links TRBV28 to TRBJ2-7; D gene ambiguous. The length of the CDR3 is 16 residues. Deletions cut 2 bases from V and 3 bases from J, with 17 bases between. Germline V CDR1 and CDR2: MDHEN, SYDVKM. The CDR3 bases are TGTGCCAGCAGTTTACCGGTCGGGTCTGTTTACTACGAGCAGTACTTC. Translated, it gives CASSLPVGSVYYEQYF. Drawing the rest from reference TRBV28 and TRBJ2-7, the complete variable domain is DVKVTQSSRYLVKRTGEKVFLECVQDMDHENMFWYRQDPGLGLRLIYFSYDVKMKEKGDIPEGYSVSREKKERFSLILESASTNQTSMYLCASSLPVGSVYYEQYFGPGTRLTVT.

J is TRBJ2-7 and V is TRBV28; possibly TRBD1 for D (6 bases). V was shortened by 3 bases and J by 5 bases, with 41 bases between the two germline ends. CDR1 is MDHEN and CDR2 is SYDVKM in the germline V gene. The CDR3 contains 23 residues. The CDR3 nucleotides read TGTGCCAGCAGTTTTCCGGGTCTCAAACTCTGGATTGTTGTCGACAGGCGGAGAGACGAGCAGTACTTC. The encoded protein is CASSFPGLKLWIVVDRRRDEQYF. The full variable domain, with the rest looked up from reference TRBV28 and TRBJ2-7, is DVKVTQSSRYLVKRTGEKVFLECVQDMDHENMFWYRQDPGLGLRLIYFSYDVKMKEKGDIPEGYSVSREKKERFSLILESASTNQTSMYLCASSFPGLKLWIVVDRRRDEQYFGPGTRLTVT.

This sequence joins TRBV7-2 and TRBJ1-2; D unclear. Deletions cut 1 base from V and 2 bases from J, with 14 bases between. The CDR3 length is 16 residues. CDR1 and CDR2 from the germline V gene are SGHTA and FQGNSA. The DNA for the CDR3 is TGTGCCAGCAGCTTAGGAACTTCGGGAACCAACTATGGCTACACCTTC. Its translation is CASSLGTSGTNYGYTF.

CDR3 region: CAILDNSGNTIYF. For the CDR3, the DNA is TGTGCCATCTTGGACAACTCTGGAAACACCATATATTTT. The chain recombines TRBV6-6 with TRBJ1-3; D perhaps matches TRBD1 (5 bases). The CDR3 has 13 amino acids. The germline CDR1 and CDR2 sequences are MNHNY and SVGAGI (reference sequence). Between the trimmed V and J ends, which lost 10 bases and 0 bases, there was a span of 10 bases.

The chain joins TRBV7-9 to TRBJ2-2; D is possibly TRBD1 (6 bases). This CDR3 has 16 amino acids. Germline assignment: CDR1 SEHNR and CDR2 FQNEAQ (reference sequence). Trimming shortened V by 7 bases and J by 0 bases, and 15 bases separated the two germline ends. CDR3 bases: TGTGCCAGCAAGGAACCGGGACAATCGAACACCGGGGAGCTGTTTTTT. Translating it yields CASKEPGQSNTGELFF.

The chain is built from TRBV2 and TRBJ2-1, with TRBD2 matching 7 bases. The germline V gene encodes CDR1 SNHLY and CDR2 FYNNEI. This CDR3 region has 16 residues. V lost 5 bases and J lost 3; bases outside the gene matches: 10. Written as DNA, the CDR3 is TGTGCCAGCAGTCCTAGCGGTCCCGGTCGCTACAATGAGCAGTTCTTC. As protein: CASSPSGPGRYNEQFF.

This chain uses TRBV28 with TRBJ1-2; a possible D gene is TRBD1 (6 bases). CDR1 is MDHEN, CDR2 SYDVKM, per germline. This CDR3 has 12 residues. V shed 5 bases and J shed 7 bases, with 11 bases lying between them. CDR3 coding DNA: TGTGCCAGCAGTCCAGGGGTCCCTGGCTACACCTTC. This gives the protein CASSPGVPGYTF.

The V call is TRBV11-2, the J call TRBJ2-1, with TRBD2 identical over 9 bases. Per the germline V gene, CDR1 is SGHAT and CDR2 is FQNNGV. This CDR3 has 16 amino acids. V was clipped by 1 base and J by 7 bases; unmatched bases: 8. This CDR3 is CASSLANSGSLNEQFF. Here the CDR3 DNA reads TGTGCCAGCAGCTTAGCCAATAGCGGGAGCCTAAATGAGCAGTTCTTC.

V and J are TRBV6-1 and TRBJ1-1, with TRBD1 as a possible D gene (5 bases). V was shortened by 1 base and J by 4 bases, with 16 bases between the two germline ends. This CDR3 spans 16 amino acids. Germline loops: CDR1 MNHNS, CDR2 SASEGT. The DNA of the CDR3 is TGTGCCAGCAGTGAAGGGTTCGGGGGTTTGACCACTGAAGCTTTCTTT. This gives the protein CASSEGFGGLTTEAFF.

This chain connects TRBV3-1 (or the pseudogene TRBV3-2) to TRBJ1-5; 7 bases agree with TRBD2. The J call may not be correct, given that the DNA end is closer to TRBJ2-3. CDR1 is LGHDT, CDR2 YNNKEL, per germline (reference sequence). The CDR3 has 15 amino acids. The DNA for the CDR3 is TGTGCCAGCAGCCAAGGGGGGGGGAACAATCAGCCCCAGTATTTT. Protein: CASSQGGGNNQPQYF.

V and J are TRBV5-6 and TRBJ2-3, with 9 bases matching TRBD2. Trimming took 5 bases from V and 2 from J; bases not matched to a gene: 6. This CDR3 is built from 15 residues. Germline values: CDR1 SGHDT, CDR2 YYEEEE. CDR3 loop: CASRDAGGNTDTQYF. CDR3 sequence (DNA): TGTGCCAGCAGGGACGCGGGGGGGAACACAGATACGCAGTATTTT. Drawing the rest from reference TRBV5-6 and TRBJ2-3, the complete variable domain is DAGVTQSPTHLIKTRGQQVTLRCSPKSGHDTVSWYQQALGQGPQFIFQYYEEEERQRGNFPDRFSGHQFPNYSSELNVNALLLGDSALYLCASRDAGGNTDTQYFGPGTRLTVL.

This sequence joins TRBV30 and TRBJ1-2; D is unclear. Germline CDR1 and CDR2: GTSNPN and SVGIG (reference sequence). This CDR3 comprises 12 residues. V was clipped by 0 bases and J by 8 bases, with 10 bases between them. Here the CDR3 reads CAWSVRVGGYTF. The CDR3 DNA follows: TGTGCCTGGAGTGTACGGGTTGGGGGCTACACCTTC.

The V call is TRBV4-2, the J call TRBJ2-6, with 8 bases that match TRBD2. The V segment lost 0 bases and the J segment 1 base; nucleotides outside the gene matches: 8. There are 19 residues in the CDR3. Per germline, CDR1 LGHNA and CDR2 YNFKEQ. CDR3 sequence: CASSQDRYGLASGANVLTF. The CDR3, as DNA: TGTGCCAGCAGCCAAGATAGGTACGGACTAGCTTCTGGGGCCAACGTCCTGACTTTC.

This chain connects TRBV27 to TRBJ2-1; 10 bases line up with TRBD1. The CDR3 spans 16 residues. CDR1 is MNHEY, CDR2 SMNVEV, per germline (reference sequence). After removal of 1 base from V and 5 bases from J, the junction contained 5 bases not matched to a gene. Here the CDR3 DNA reads TGTGCCAGCAGTTTATGGGGACAGGGGCGCAACAATGAGCAGTTCTTC. It translates to CASSLWGQGRNNEQFF.